This TCR beta chain appears in the sequencing data of a study of vaccination effects on CD4 cells after COVID-19. Study-level findings and limits: A shortage of convalescent patients and an absence of early post-infection timepoints characterized the study. Clones from infection and from vaccination both contracted markedly late after vaccination.

A remark on this clone: Its antigen is unidentified.

Sequenced by immunoSEQ multiplex PCR; TCRdb stores in-frame clones only, minus some. The data show tens of thousands of clones, about three quarters seen once. Expansion with viral peptide pools was applied to antigen-specific CD4+ T cells by the ViraFEST assay prior to sequencing. CD4+ T cell isolation took place after more than eight days of culture. Neither prior SARS-CoV-2 infection nor positive nucleocapsid antibodies were present in the vaccine recipients. Wells each received some 2.2 million PBMC, cultured with around 10 IU/ml IL-2 and 10 ug/ml peptides. Half of the medium was exchanged for IL-2 medium on both days 3 and 7. This sequence originates from a human donor who received a COVID-19 vaccine. Here the sequenced sample was CD4+ T cells from PBMCs cultured with HCoV-NL63 spike peptides, taken before COVID-19 vaccination.

The CDR3 sequence is CASSEAGVSGNTIYF. The CDR3 DNA is TGTGCCAGCAGTGAGGCCGGAGTCTCTGGAAACACCATATATTTT. The rearrangement uses TRBV25-1 and TRBJ1-3; no clear D. CDR1 and CDR2 (germline): MGHDK, SYGVNS. V gave up 3 bases and J gave up 0 bases, with 9 bases separating them. This CDR3 is built from 15 residues.